These 9 T cell receptor beta chains share one sample of origin, sequenced in a study of cytomegalovirus exposure and HLA in healthy donors. Amplification used 60 Vbeta primers and 13 Jbeta primers. Repertoires were generated with immunoSEQ multiplex PCR, while TCRdb's copy carries only in-frame clones and drops some. Of about 130,000 clones listed, around 75% were seen once; the top ten hold more than 3%. The sequenced sample was PBMCs. These receptors were obtained from a woman in her forties or fifties in good health and CMV-seronegative.

J is TRBJ2-2 and V is TRBV5-1, with 7 bases that match TRBD2. The CDR3 runs to 15 residues. From germline, CDR1 is SGHRS and CDR2 YFSETQ. The V and J ends lost 4 bases and 0 bases, in that order; junction bases with no gene match: 3. In DNA form, the CDR3 reads TGCGCCAGCAGCCCTGGACTAGCGAACACCGGGGAGCTGTTTTTT. Protein product: CASSPGLANTGELFF.

The chain is built from TRBV10-2 and TRBJ1-1; D gene unclear. The CDR3 loop spans 14 amino acids. Trimming shortened V by 8 bases and J by 0 bases, and 13 bases separated the two germline ends. CDR1 is WSHSY, CDR2 SAAADI, per germline. The CDR3 region has the DNA TGCGCCAGCGGGAGTGCGTTCATGAACACTGAAGCTTTCTTT. Protein: CASGSAFMNTEAFF.

The chain carries TRBV28 and TRBJ2-7; 13 positions match TRBD2. This CDR3 comprises 15 residues. From germline, CDR1 is MDHEN and CDR2 SYDVKM. The junction had 6 bases not matched to a gene; V was cut back by 6 bases and J by 4 bases. This chain's CDR3 is CASSPTSGGIYEQYF. The CDR3 coding sequence is TGTGCCAGCAGCCCGACTAGCGGGGGGATTTACGAGCAGTACTTC.

The J gene is TRBJ2-7, the V gene TRBV9; D call uncertain. Deletions cut 2 bases from V and 2 bases from J, with 11 bases between. The CDR3 is 14 amino acids. CDR1 and CDR2 (germline): SGDLS, YYNGEE. The CDR3 region is CASSVDDTPYEQYF. In DNA form, the CDR3 reads TGTGCCAGCAGCGTTGACGACACACCCTACGAGCAGTACTTC.

V gene TRBV18 combines with J gene TRBJ2-5; 14 positions match TRBD2. V trimming: 1 base; J trimming: 2 bases; junction bases outside the gene matches: 3. This CDR3 comprises 17 residues. CDR1 is KGHSH and CDR2 is LQKENI in the germline V gene. The CDR3 DNA is TGTGCCAGCTCACCACAAGGACTAGCGGGAGGACAAGAGACCCAGTACTTC. It specifies CASSPQGLAGGQETQYF.

This chain joins TRBV18 and TRBJ2-1; the match to TRBD2 covers 10 bases. J gave up 6 bases and V 2 bases, and 7 bases lay outside the gene matches. CDR3 length equals 16 residues. The germline V gene has CDR1 KGHSH and CDR2 LQKENI. CDR3 nucleotide sequence: TGTGCCAGCTCACCAGAGAGGACTAGCGGACTCAATGAGCAGTTCTTC. It yields the protein CASSPERTSGLNEQFF. The full variable domain, completed using reference TRBV18 and TRBJ2-1, is NAGVMQNPRHLVRRRGQEARLRCSPMKGHSHVYWYRQLPEEGLKFMVYLQKENIIDESGMPKERFSAEFPKEGPSILRIQQVVRGDSAAYFCASSPERTSGLNEQFFGPGTRLTVL.

This chain connects TRBV28 to TRBJ2-5, with 8 bases matching TRBD2. The J call is in doubt because the DNA end fits TRBJ2-7 better. The CDR3 covers 15 residues. CDR1 and CDR2 from the germline V gene are MDHEN and SYDVKM. The CDR3 bases are TGTGCCAGCAGCTTGAGCGGGAGTGCGTCCTACGAGCAGTACTTC. Its translation: CASSLSGSASYEQYF.

The V call is TRBV7-2, the J call TRBJ1-4; 8 bases map to TRBD1. The V and J ends lost 4 bases and 8 bases, in that order; junction bases with no gene match: 6. Germline CDR1 SGHTA, CDR2 FQGNSA. The CDR3 consists of 14 residues. This CDR3 reads CASSSHRGDEKLFF. CDR3 coding DNA: TGTGCCAGCAGCTCCCACAGGGGGGACGAAAAACTGTTTTTT.

The chain carries TRBV7-3 and TRBJ2-7, with TRBD2 matching 7 bases. Per germline, CDR1 SGHTA and CDR2 FQGTGA. CDR3 length equals 13 residues. Losses at the gene ends were 3 bases for V and 5 bases for J; bases not matched to a gene: 4. Written as DNA, the CDR3 is TGTGCCAGCAGCTTCGGCGGGAGTGACGAGCAGTACTTC. Translating it yields CASSFGGSDEQYF.